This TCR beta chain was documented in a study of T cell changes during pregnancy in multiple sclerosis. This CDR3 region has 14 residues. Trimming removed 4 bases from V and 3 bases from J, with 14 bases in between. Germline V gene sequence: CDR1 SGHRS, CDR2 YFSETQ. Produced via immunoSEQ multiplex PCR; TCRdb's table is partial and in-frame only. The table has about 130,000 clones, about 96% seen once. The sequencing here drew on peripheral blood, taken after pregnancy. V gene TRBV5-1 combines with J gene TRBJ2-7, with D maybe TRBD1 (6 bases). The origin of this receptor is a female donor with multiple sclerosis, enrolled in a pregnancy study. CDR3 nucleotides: TGCGCCAGCAGCGCAAATCCGGACAGCTACGAGCAGTACTTC. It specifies CASSANPDSYEQYF.